Included here is one T cell receptor beta chain sequence, with context. This record comes from a study of T cells after yellow fever vaccination. The length of the CDR3 is 15 residues. Germline V gene lookup returns CDR1 SGHVS and CDR2 FNYEAQ. The V and J ends lost 5 bases and 0 bases respectively, with 10 bases between them. In TCRdb, the 5' RACE reads were re-called with MiXCR into one record per CDR3 protein. The table has approximately 96,000 distinct CDR3 sequences, almost 9% seen once. The receptor was isolated from a man aged 18-30 years who received the YFV17D yellow fever vaccine. Here the sequenced sample was CD8+ T cells not binding an NS4B(214-222) dextramer, sorted from PBMCs, taken more than 14 days after the first yellow fever vaccination. The genes are TRBV7-6 and TRBJ2-2; D is perhaps TRBD1 or TRBD2 (5 bases each). The CDR3 nucleotides read TGTGCCAGCAGCCCCAGAGGGGCGAACACCGGGGAGCTGTTTTTT. This encodes CASSPRGANTGELFF.